The next 2 T cell receptor beta chains were all read from a single sample in a study of blood T cell repertoires in COVID-19. Sequenced by immunoSEQ multiplex PCR; TCRdb stores in-frame clones only, minus some. The sample carries over 85,000 clones, approximately 68% recorded once. Sequencing input: peripheral blood. Receptors originate from a woman aged 55-69 years with acute or convalescent COVID-19.

The chain carries TRBV7-8 and TRBJ2-1, with 7 bases aligning to TRBD2. CDR1 is SGHVS and CDR2 is FQNEAQ in the germline V gene. The CDR3 has 16 residues. The V and J ends lost 1 base and 3 bases, in that order; junction bases with no gene match: 6. In DNA form, the CDR3 reads TGTGCCAGCAGCTTAGATGGGCGGGGGTTCTACAATGAGCAGTTCTTC. This codes for CASSLDGRGFYNEQFF.

This clone occurred a few times. This chain links TRBV2 with TRBJ1-3; no clear D gene. The CDR3 is made up of 14 amino acids. The V end lost 7 bases, the J end lost 3 bases, and 13 bases lay between the germline ends. The V gene's germline CDR1 is SNHLY and CDR2 FYNNEI. The CDR3 is CASKPGAGGNTIYF. The CDR3 nucleotides are TGTGCCAGCAAACCGGGCGCGGGTGGAAACACCATATATTTT.